Given below is one TCR beta chain in context. Profiling relied on immunoSEQ multiplex PCR, and the TCRdb table lists in-frame clones only, not all of them. The table has around 100,000 clones, 87% seen once. Time point: pretreatment peripheral blood. The CDR3 has 17 residues. The trim removed 0 bases at V and 1 base at J, leaving 7 bases unmatched. Per the germline V gene, CDR1 is SGDLS and CDR2 is YYNGEE. The record originates from a study of PD-L1 blockade in urothelial cancer. Sequencing was performed on PBMCs, taken around atezolizumab (anti-PD-L1) treatment. The TCR was taken from a man between 60 and 75 years old with urothelial cancer. The chain employs TRBV9 and TRBJ2-1; TRBD2 matches 7 bases. CDR3 protein: CASSVEPSGKSYNEQFF. As DNA, the CDR3 is TGTGCCAGCAGCGTAGAGCCAAGCGGGAAGTCCTACAATGAGCAGTTCTTC.